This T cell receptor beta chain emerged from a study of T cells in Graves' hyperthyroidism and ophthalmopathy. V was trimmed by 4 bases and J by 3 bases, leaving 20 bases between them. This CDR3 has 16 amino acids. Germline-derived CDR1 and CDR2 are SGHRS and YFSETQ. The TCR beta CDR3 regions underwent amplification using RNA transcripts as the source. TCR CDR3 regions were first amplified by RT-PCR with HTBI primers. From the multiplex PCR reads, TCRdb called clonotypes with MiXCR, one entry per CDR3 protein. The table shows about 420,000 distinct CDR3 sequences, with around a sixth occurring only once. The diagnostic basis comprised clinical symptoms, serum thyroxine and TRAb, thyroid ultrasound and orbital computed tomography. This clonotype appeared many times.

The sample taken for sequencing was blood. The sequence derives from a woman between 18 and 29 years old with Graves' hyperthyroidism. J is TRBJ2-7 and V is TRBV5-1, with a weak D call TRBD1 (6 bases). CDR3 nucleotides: TGCGCCAGCAGCCAGAATACAGGGCCGGGCCTCTACGAGCAGTACTTC. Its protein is CASSQNTGPGLYEQYF.